This T cell receptor (beta chain) comes out of a study of T cell changes during pregnancy in multiple sclerosis. Sequencing used immunoSEQ multiplex PCR; TCRdb keeps in-frame clones, though not all of them. This table holds tens of thousands of clones, about nine tenths found once. CDR1 is MNHNS, CDR2 SASEGT, per germline. The CDR3 totals 12 residues. Trimming at V came to 9 bases and at J to 8 bases, leaving 7 bases not matched to a gene. The TCR comes from a female donor in good health, enrolled as a control in a pregnancy study. V is TRBV6-1 and J is TRBJ1-2, with TRBD1 matching 9 bases. This specimen consisted of peripheral blood, obtained in the first trimester of pregnancy. CDR3 loop: CASLQGAGGYTF. CDR3 coding DNA: TGTGCCAGTCTACAGGGGGCCGGCGGCTACACCTTC.